Ten or more counts support the clone carrying this T cell receptor beta chain. This CDR3 spans 16 amino acids. V was clipped by 6 bases and J by 8 bases; unmatched bases: 15. Germline V gene data show CDR1 as MDHEN and CDR2 as SYDVKM. Amplification of the TCR beta CDR3 regions used RNA transcripts (as template). RT-PCR in the first round used HTBI primers; a second-round multiplex PCR followed. TCRdb itself ran the multiplex PCR reads through MiXCR, one entry per CDR3 protein. Here the sample spans hundreds of thousands of distinct CDR3 sequences, 20% to 25% being singletons. The data originate from a study of Graves' ophthalmopathy and Graves' hyperthyroidism.

The TCR originated in a young woman with stable Graves' hyperthyroidism. This chain uses TRBV28 with TRBJ1-2, with 10 nucleotides matching TRBD1. The sample was peripheral blood. In nucleotides, the CDR3 is TGTGCCAGCAGACGAGCCCCGACAGGGGGCTACCGCGGCTACACCTTC. Protein: CASRRAPTGGYRGYTF.